The 2 T cell receptor beta chains given below trace back to one sample, sequenced in a study of T cell clonality in common variable immunodeficiency. The protocol was immunoSEQ multiplex PCR, while the TCRdb copy is restricted to in-frame clones and leaves out a portion. The specimen has roughly 57,000 clones, none found just once. Material: peripheral blood mononuclear cells. Source of these receptors: a person aged 18 to 75 in good health.

This clone came up many times. Read coverage stops 3 residues before the CDR3 terminus; the germline J gene supplies the remainder. The J gene is TRBJ1-5, the V gene TRBV5-1; weak D call: TRBD1 (5 bases). The CDR3 sequence is 15 residues long. Germline V gene data show CDR1 as SGHRS and CDR2 as YFSETQ. Trimming took 4 bases from V and 2 from J, leaving 13 bases between them. The part of the CDR3 DNA that was read is TGCGCCAGCAGCCGGGACGGGGGAGGCAATCAGCCC. Amino acid sequence: CASSRDGGGNQP. The entire CDR3 is CASSRDGGGNQPQHF.

Points on this clone: The read ends 3 residues shy of where the CDR3 ends; the end is completed using the germline J gene. This chain joins TRBV10-3 and TRBJ2-7; maybe TRBD1 (6 bases). The V end lost 4 bases, the J end lost 2 bases, and 24 bases lay between the germline ends. Germline values: CDR1 ENHRY, CDR2 SYGVKD. The CDR3 sequence is 18 residues long. The chain's CDR3 is CAISGSGGGPDSTYEQYF. Incomplete CDR3 DNA: TGTGCCATCAGTGGGTCTGGGGGCGGGCCCGATTCTACCTACGAG.